One TCR beta chain is described in this entry. Antigen: not known. Germline V gene data show CDR1 as SGHTA and CDR2 as FQGNSA. The V gene end was trimmed by 2 bases and the J gene end by 0 bases; junction bases not matched to a gene: 6. This CDR3 spans 16 amino acids. The sample belongs to a study of cytomegalovirus exposure and HLA in healthy donors. Looking at the study overall: An earlier analysis found some 100 million unique TCR beta sequences from about 190 million T cells. Findings of the study overall: The authors later found HLA-associated TCR beta chains more clonally expanded than equally common others. The presence/absence work took it that sequencing depth was about the same across donors. Some segments of the V type, notably TRBV6-2 and TRBV6-3, were excluded as indistinguishable.

Primers included in the PCR were 60 Vbeta and 13 Jbeta primers. Repertoires were generated with immunoSEQ multiplex PCR, while TCRdb's copy carries only in-frame clones and drops some. The sample shows about 130,000 clones, 74% of them seen only once. The receptor was isolated from a woman in her fifties or sixties in good health and CMV-seropositive. The rearrangement links TRBV7-2 to TRBJ1-1; TRBD1 aligns across 7 bases. Input material: PBMCs. CDR3 nucleotides: TGTGCCAGCAGCTTAAGGGGGCAGATCATGAACACTGAAGCTTTCTTT. Translation gives CASSLRGQIMNTEAFF.